This T cell receptor beta chain was sequenced during a study of shared clonotypes between healthy human individuals. Regarding the study as a whole: The study found lower generation probabilities in non-shared clonotypes than in those shared by all four donors.

From germline, CDR1 is MDHEN and CDR2 SYDVKM. This CDR3 comprises 12 residues. V lost 5 bases to trimming and J lost 7 bases, with 12 bases between them. A note on this clone: Its antigen is still unknown. Other nucleotide sequences from this sample produce the same CDR3.

Assay execution took place at the deep level. Roughly 200 ng DNA, around 30,000 T cell genomes, went into each sorted-subset replicate PCR. Clones were read by immunoSEQ multiplex PCR, and TCRdb kept only the in-frame ones, dropping some. The table lists some 2,500,000 clones, 93% of them singletons. Both subsets, CD45RA+ naive and CD45RA-negative memory, were split from the CD4+ cells. The chain employs TRBV28 and TRBJ2-7, with D unresolved. The TCR was taken from a man aged 18 to 29 in good health. Some clones in this sample may be carry-over from other donors' samples. The source material was naive CD4+ T cells from PBMCs. The subset here: CD45RA+ positively selected. The CDR3 reads CASSPLLREQYF. Here the CDR3 DNA reads TGTGCCAGCAGTCCTTTACTGAGGGAGCAGTACTTC.